Sequencing of this T cell receptor (beta chain) was carried out in a study of T cell responses to AZD1222 COVID-19 vaccine. Generated by immunoSEQ multiplex PCR, the TCRdb table keeps only in-frame clones and is missing some. The sample has about 170,000 clones; roughly 92% are singletons. This CDR3 contains 15 residues. The V end was cut by 0 bases, the J end by 1 base, with 7 bases between. The germline gives CDR1 MNHEY, CDR2 SVGEGT. This clonotype originated in an adult in good health. The input for sequencing was peripheral blood, taken on day 0 of AZD1222 vaccination. The chain carries TRBV6-2 or TRBV6-3 and TRBJ1-5; no clear D gene. DNA for the CDR3: TGTGCCAGCAGTTACTCGGTGGACAGCAATCAGCCCCAGCATTTT. It specifies CASSYSVDSNQPQHF.